This T cell receptor beta chain derives from a study of T cells after yellow fever vaccination. They built TCR cDNA with 5'RACE template switching, a step that put in a universal primer site and UMIs. A single record per CDR3 protein comes from TCRdb applying MiXCR to the 5' RACE reads. The sample includes approximately 300,000 distinct CDR3 sequences, around 11% of them seen just once. Overall study findings and caveats: Just a small share of clonotypes turned up in the CD4 compartment as well as the CD8 compartment. Detected again after the booster were most primary-vaccination clones, at 96% CD4 and approximately 87% CD8. Weaker in magnitude, the secondary response showed a faster peak on day 5 versus 15.

Of note for this clonotype: Its specificity is not known.

Germline-derived CDR1 and CDR2 are SGHDT and YYEEEE. The junction had 6 bases not matched to a gene; V was cut back by 4 bases and J by 12 bases. The CDR3 is made up of 12 amino acids. The clonotype was recovered from a man aged 18 to 35 who received the YFV17D yellow fever vaccine. The sequenced sample was CD4+ T cells sorted from PBMCs, obtained 45 days after the yellow fever booster vaccination. The chain links TRBV5-6 to TRBJ1-4, with 7 positions matching TRBD1. The CDR3 loop is CASSRGTAELFF. CDR3 coding DNA: TGTGCCAGCAGCCGCGGGACAGCGGAACTGTTTTTT.